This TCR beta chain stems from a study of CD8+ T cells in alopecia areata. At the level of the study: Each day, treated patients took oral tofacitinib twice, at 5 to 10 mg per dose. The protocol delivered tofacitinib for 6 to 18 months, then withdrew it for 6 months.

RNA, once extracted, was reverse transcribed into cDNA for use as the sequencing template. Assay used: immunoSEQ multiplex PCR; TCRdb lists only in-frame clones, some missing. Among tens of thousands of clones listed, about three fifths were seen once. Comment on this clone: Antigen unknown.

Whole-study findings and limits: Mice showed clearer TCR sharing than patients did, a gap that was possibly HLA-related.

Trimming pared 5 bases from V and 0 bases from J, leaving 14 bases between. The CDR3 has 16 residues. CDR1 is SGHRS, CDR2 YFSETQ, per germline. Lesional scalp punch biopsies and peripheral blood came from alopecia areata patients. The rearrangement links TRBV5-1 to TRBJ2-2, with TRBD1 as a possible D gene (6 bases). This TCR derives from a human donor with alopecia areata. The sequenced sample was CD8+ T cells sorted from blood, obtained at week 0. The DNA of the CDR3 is TGCGCCAGCAGGGACACCGGGACACCGAACACCGGGGAGCTGTTTTTT. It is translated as CASRDTGTPNTGELFF.